The text below deals with one TCR beta chain. All exposed participants met a person with COVID-19 within 2 weeks before entering the study. The CDR3 covers 15 residues. CDR1 and CDR2 (germline): LNHDA, SQIVND (reference sequence). Trimming cost V 9 bases and J 0 bases, with 15 bases left between them. This sample was included in a study of blood T cell repertoires in COVID-19. At the level of the study: Researchers got acute and convalescent COVID-19 samples from the United States, Italy and Spain.

Under the authors' procedure: Using reference gene primer amplification, nucleated cell counts were estimated. The repertoire was sequenced with immunoSEQ multiplex PCR; TCRdb's copy has only in-frame clones and lacks some. V and J calls and clone size are those listed in that table; D and trimming were worked out from the DNA. This repertoire shows approximately 200,000 clones, 70% to 90% found once; its top ten account for roughly 4%. The chain carries TRBV19 and TRBJ1-5, with a tentative D call TRBD1 (5 bases). The clonotype was recovered from a woman in her twenties or thirties who had been exposed to COVID-19. The sequencing input was PBMCs or T cells enriched from blood (not recorded which). The CDR3 DNA reads TGTGCCAGCCTCGATGAAGGGGTTAGCAATCAGCCCCAGCATTTT. Encoded protein: CASLDEGVSNQPQHF.